The 4 T cell receptor beta chains below were found in one sample sequenced in a study of regulatory T cells in long-lasting Graves disease. Time point reported: persistent/refractory GD, antithyroid drugs over 5 years with positive TRAb. Construction of the TCR library relied on RNA isolated from PBMCs. Researchers made TCR beta libraries by using iRepertoire HTBI primers and running Arm-PCR on CDR3 regions. TCRdb ran MiXCR on the multiplex PCR reads and lists one entry per CDR3 protein. Of about 430,000 distinct CDR3 sequences in the sample, approximately 22% were seen once. The specimen was peripheral blood mononuclear cells (PBMCs), collected when the disease was refractory, from a patient treated with antithyroid drugs. These receptors all come from a female donor with Graves disease.

This clonotype was recorded at least ten times. V and J are TRBV2 and TRBJ2-5; tentatively, D is TRBD1 or TRBD2 (5 bases each). Per germline, CDR1 SNHLY and CDR2 FYNNEI. Between the trimmed V and J ends, which lost 6 bases and 2 bases, there was a span of 10 bases. CDR3 length: 13 residues. CDR3 sequence (DNA): TGTGCCAGCAGCGGGACGAGTCAAGAGACCCAGTACTTC. It specifies CASSGTSQETQYF.

As DNA, the CDR3 is TGTGCCAGCAGCCACCAATCGTCAGGGGTCGTCGCTGAAGCTTTCTTT. Its protein product is CASSHQSSGVVAEAFF. V usage is TRBV3-1 and J usage is TRBJ1-1; maybe TRBD1 (6 bases). V lost 3 bases and J 6 bases, leaving 20 bases between the germline ends. CDR1 is LGHDT and CDR2 is YNNKEL in the germline V gene (reference sequence). The CDR3 is made up of 16 amino acids.

This clonotype has ten or more counts. The chain joins TRBV29-1 to TRBJ2-5; D might be TRBD1 (6 bases). Germline CDR1 and CDR2: SQVTM and ANQGSEA. The CDR3 has 12 residues. V lost 3 bases and J 4 bases, leaving 9 bases between the germline ends. CDR3 bases: TGCAGCGTTGATTTACAGGGAGAGACCCAGTACTTC. Its protein is CSVDLQGETQYF.

V and J are TRBV2 and TRBJ2-7, with 7 bases that match TRBD1. J gave up 3 bases and V 7 bases, and 3 bases lay outside the gene matches. Per the germline V gene, CDR1 is SNHLY and CDR2 is FYNNEI. This CDR3 is 12 amino acids long. CDR3 protein: CASTGQNYEQYF. The CDR3 DNA follows: TGTGCCAGCACGGGACAGAACTACGAGCAGTACTTC. Drawing the rest from reference TRBV2 and TRBJ2-7, the complete variable domain is EPEVTQTPSHQVTQMGQEVILRCVPISNHLYFYWYRQILGQKVEFLVSFYNNEISEKSEIFDDQFSVERPDGSNFTLKIRSTKLEDSAMYFCASTGQNYEQYFGPGTRLTVT.